Given below is one T cell receptor beta chain in context. The target antigen is unknown. Profiled with immunoSEQ multiplex PCR; TCRdb holds only in-frame clones, not every one. The sample consists of about 97,000 clones, approximately 92% of them appearing once. These data originate in a study of graft-versus-host responses after intestinal transplantation. Study-level findings and limits: Researchers found GvH clones in recipient marrow, and some showed up first in ileum or blood.

Germline V CDR1 and CDR2: SGHRS, YFSETQ. This CDR3 has 13 residues. Between the trimmed V and J ends, which lost 4 bases and 5 bases, there was a span of 12 bases. This TCR was sampled from a human patient who received an intestinal transplant, so some T cells may come from the graft donor. The input for sequencing was PBMCs, taken roughly 450 days after intestinal transplant. This chain uses TRBV5-1 with TRBJ1-1, with TRBD1 as a possible D gene (6 bases). The chain's CDR3 is CASSLDRRTEAFF. The CDR3 DNA follows: TGCGCCAGCAGCCTAGACAGGCGGACTGAAGCTTTCTTT.